Sequencing of this TCR beta chain was carried out in a study of blood T cell repertoires in COVID-19. Study-level information: Nucleic acid was either cDNA or gDNA, and it came from T cells, B-cell-depleted T cells, or PBMCs.

Methods used by the authors: For nucleated cells, counts were estimated from reference gene primer amplification. TCRdb keeps only in-frame clones here, not all; method: immunoSEQ multiplex PCR. That table is the source of V, J and clone size, and D and trimming were worked out from the DNA. There are roughly 250,000 clones in the sample; 70% to 90% occur only once, and about an eighth lies in the top ten. This CDR3 contains 13 residues. J was trimmed by 0 bases and V by 8 bases; bases with no gene match: 4. Germline-derived CDR1 and CDR2 are MNHEY and SVGAGI. The chain recombines TRBV6-5 with TRBJ2-7; 7 nucleotides line up with TRBD1. Sequenced: peripheral blood. The TCR sequence derives from a woman under 40 with COVID-19, enrolled during active disease. The CDR3 region is CASHRTGSYEQYF. The CDR3 DNA reads TGTGCCAGCCATCGGACAGGCTCCTACGAGCAGTACTTC.